This T cell receptor (beta chain) originates from a study of T-cell reconstitution after alpha-beta-depleted transplantation in children. The TCRbeta library incorporated unique molecular identifiers. TCRdb reprocessed the PCR reads via MiXCR and lists one record per CDR3 protein. The top ten clones hold roughly 3.3% of a sample with nearly 550,000 distinct CDR3 sequences, about 16% of them seen once. J gave up 4 bases and V 3 bases, and 1 base lay outside the gene matches. The CDR3 runs 15 residues. The V gene's germline CDR1 is SNHLY and CDR2 FYNNEI. Sequenced here: PBMCs from the stem cell graft donor, sampled from the stem cell graft. The chain links TRBV2 to TRBJ1-5, with 12 bases that match TRBD1. The TCR comes from a human donor who donated a stem cell graft to a child with acute lymphoblastic leukemia. For the CDR3, the DNA is TGTGCCAGCAGTGAGGGACAGGGGGCGAATCAGCCCCAGCATTTT. Translating it yields CASSEGQGANQPQHF.